Listed here are 21 T cell receptor beta chains from one sample, sequenced in a study of T cells in Graves' hyperthyroidism and ophthalmopathy. RNA transcripts gave rise to amplified TCR beta CDR3 regions. The study used the HTBI primer set for a first-round RT-PCR of the TCR CDR3. TCRdb ran MiXCR on the multiplex PCR reads and lists one entry per CDR3 protein. The sample lists around 690,000 distinct CDR3 sequences; 15% to 20% were seen once. What was sequenced was blood. The receptors were gathered from a man aged 50 to 59 with Graves' hyperthyroidism.

The chain joins TRBV30 to TRBJ1-3; D remains ambiguous. V dropped 2 bases and J dropped 4 bases, with 15 bases sitting between them. CDR1 and CDR2 (germline): GTSNPN, SVGIG (reference sequence). The CDR3 runs to 15 residues. Written as DNA, the CDR3 is TGTGCCTGGAGTTGGCCGTGGCAGCTCGGAAACACCATATATTTT. Amino acids: CAWSWPWQLGNTIYF.

A few counts support this clonotype. The chain joins TRBV2 to TRBJ1-1; TRBD1 aligns across 7 bases. Germline CDR1 and CDR2: SNHLY and FYNNEI. V lost 6 bases, J lost 4 bases, and 8 bases stayed unmatched. CDR3 length equals 14 residues. CDR3 region: CASRQGPEGTEAFF. Here the CDR3 DNA reads TGTGCCAGCAGACAGGGGCCCGAGGGCACTGAAGCTTTCTTT. The whole variable domain, filled in from reference TRBV2 and TRBJ1-1, reads EPEVTQTPSHQVTQMGQEVILRCVPISNHLYFYWYRQILGQKVEFLVSFYNNEISEKSEIFDDQFSVERPDGSNFTLKIRSTKLEDSAMYFCASRQGPEGTEAFFGQGTRLTVV.

This clonotype was counted many times. The chain combines TRBV11-2 with TRBJ2-7; perhaps D is TRBD1 or TRBD2 (6 bases each). The germline V gene encodes CDR1 SGHAT and CDR2 FQNNGV. This CDR3 contains 15 residues. Trimming cost V 1 base and J 1 base, with 11 bases left between them. The CDR3 DNA is TGTGCCAGCAGCTTAGGATGGAGGGGGTCCTACGAGCAGTACTTC. The encoded protein is CASSLGWRGSYEQYF. The whole variable domain, remainder taken from reference TRBV11-2 and TRBJ2-7, is EAGVAQSPRYKIIEKRQSVAFWCNPISGHATLYWYQQILGQGPKLLIQFQNNGVVDDSQLPKDRFSAERLKGVDSTLKIQPAKLEDSAVYLCASSLGWRGSYEQYFGPGTRLTVT.

DNA of the CDR3: TGTGCCAGCAGCGGAGGGTCTTGGGGGGACCACTCTGGAAACACCATATATTTT. Amino acid sequence: CASSGGSWGDHSGNTIYF. This chain connects TRBV9 to TRBJ1-3, with a possible D match to TRBD1 (5 bases). Trimming cost V 3 bases and J 0 bases, with 19 bases left between them. The CDR3 is 18 residues long. Germline V CDR1 and CDR2: SGDLS, YYNGEE.

Many counts were recorded for this clonotype. V usage is TRBV12-3 or TRBV12-4 and J usage is TRBJ2-7; no reliable D call. Between the trimmed V and J ends, which lost 5 bases and 6 bases, there was a span of 11 bases. The CDR3 runs 12 residues. In DNA form, the CDR3 reads TGTGCCAGCAGTCGCACCTCCGTCGAGCAGTACTTC. This encodes CASSRTSVEQYF.

The chain is built from TRBV7-2 and TRBJ2-1, with 11 bases identical to TRBD2. The V gene's germline CDR1 is SGHTA and CDR2 FQGNSA. This CDR3 is built from 17 residues. After removal of 5 bases from V and 0 bases from J, the junction contained 6 bases not matched to a gene. The CDR3, as DNA: TGTGCCAGCAGCCGCCATACTAGCGGGAGCTCCTACAATGAGCAGTTCTTC. Encoded protein: CASSRHTSGSSYNEQFF.

This clonotype was found a few times. This chain joins TRBV3-1 and TRBJ2-7, with TRBD2 matching 12 bases. Germline assignment: CDR1 LGHDT and CDR2 YNNKEL (reference sequence). The V segment lost 4 bases and the J segment 4 bases; nucleotides outside the gene matches: 8. This CDR3 has 16 amino acids. The CDR3 region has the DNA TGTGCCAGCAGCCTTAGTCAGACTAGCGGGAGTTACGAGCAGTACTTC. Translating it yields CASSLSQTSGSYEQYF.

The V gene is TRBV27, the J gene TRBJ1-1, with 7 bases matching TRBD1. Germline V gene sequence: CDR1 MNHEY, CDR2 SMNVEV (reference sequence). The CDR3 is 15 residues long. V shed 0 bases and J 3 bases; nucleotides not matched to a gene: 4. CDR3 coding DNA: TGTGCCAGCAGTTTATCAGGGGGCGCTCACACTGAAGCTTTCTTT. Residues: CASSLSGGAHTEAFF.

This chain connects TRBV27 to TRBJ2-7; D might be TRBD1 (6 bases). The CDR3 has 14 residues. V lost 5 bases to trimming and J lost 3 bases, with 14 bases between them. The V gene's germline CDR1 is MNHEY and CDR2 SMNVEV (reference sequence). CDR3 sequence: CASSNWDNLYEQYF. For the CDR3, the DNA is TGTGCCAGCAGTAACTGGGACAACCTCTACGAGCAGTACTTC.

This clonotype has a count of ten or more. The chain links TRBV5-1 to TRBJ1-1; D is undetermined. The CDR3 runs to 13 residues. The germline V and J ends were trimmed by 0 bases and 4 bases, with 7 bases remaining between them. Looked up from germline, CDR1 is SGHRS and CDR2 is YFSETQ. The CDR3 nucleotides are TGCGCCAGCAGCTTGGCCCCCAGCACTGAAGCTTTCTTT. Translation: CASSLAPSTEAFF.

This clonotype was picked up one time. The genes are TRBV28 and TRBJ1-5; D is uncertain. The germline gives CDR1 MDHEN, CDR2 SYDVKM. This CDR3 region has 15 residues. V lost 3 bases and J lost 7, with 16 bases in between. The CDR3 protein is CASSFETRIGQPQHF. The CDR3 DNA reads as TGTGCCAGCAGTTTCGAAACTCGGATTGGGCAGCCCCAGCATTTT. Using reference TRBV28 and TRBJ1-5 for the parts outside the CDR3, the full variable domain is DVKVTQSSRYLVKRTGEKVFLECVQDMDHENMFWYRQDPGLGLRLIYFSYDVKMKEKGDIPEGYSVSREKKERFSLILESASTNQTSMYLCASSFETRIGQPQHFGDGTRLSIL.

This clonotype has only a few counts. This chain connects TRBV19 to TRBJ2-1; 7 nucleotides align to TRBD1. CDR3 length equals 16 residues. Per germline, CDR1 LNHDA and CDR2 SQIVND (reference sequence). The V segment lost 6 bases and the J segment 9 bases; nucleotides outside the gene matches: 17. CDR3 amino acids: CASSLGWTGRIFEQFF. CDR3 DNA: TGTGCCAGTAGCTTAGGGTGGACAGGACGGATTTTTGAGCAGTTCTTC.

This clonotype was picked up one time. The rearrangement joins TRBV11-2 to TRBJ2-2; TRBD2 matches at 8 bases. The CDR3 totals 18 residues. Per the germline V gene, CDR1 is SGHAT and CDR2 is FQNNGV. With V trimmed by 1 base and J by 5 bases, 12 bases remained unmatched. CDR3 DNA: TGTGCCAGCAGCTTAGTGACTAGCGAACGAAGGCGTACCGGGGAGCTGTTTTTT. Protein: CASSLVTSERRRTGELFF. Drawing the rest from reference TRBV11-2 and TRBJ2-2, the complete variable domain is EAGVAQSPRYKIIEKRQSVAFWCNPISGHATLYWYQQILGQGPKLLIQFQNNGVVDDSQLPKDRFSAERLKGVDSTLKIQPAKLEDSAVYLCASSLVTSERRRTGELFFGEGSRLTVL.

The CDR3 region has the DNA TGTGCCAGCAGCCAAGGGACAGCCAGGGTAGATACGCAGTATTTT. As protein: CASSQGTARVDTQYF. The chain is built from TRBV3-1 and TRBJ2-3; D is perhaps TRBD1 (6 bases). Germline V gene lookup returns CDR1 LGHDT and CDR2 YNNKEL (reference sequence). The CDR3 runs to 15 residues. V lost 1 base to trimming and J lost 5 bases, with 13 bases between them.

Many counts were recorded for this clonotype. The chain is built from TRBV11-2 and TRBJ1-4; TRBD1 agrees at 7 bases. Germline assignment: CDR1 SGHAT and CDR2 FQNNGV. There are 16 residues in the CDR3. Trimming took 5 bases from V and 6 from J; bases not matched to a gene: 12. The CDR3 bases are TGTGCCAGCAGCCCGATTCCAGGGGGGGGAGATGAAAAACTGTTTTTT. Translating gives CASSPIPGGGDEKLFF. Full variable domain (missing parts from reference TRBV11-2 and TRBJ1-4): EAGVAQSPRYKIIEKRQSVAFWCNPISGHATLYWYQQILGQGPKLLIQFQNNGVVDDSQLPKDRFSAERLKGVDSTLKIQPAKLEDSAVYLCASSPIPGGGDEKLFFGSGTQLSVL.

This clonotype has more than one count but fewer than ten. This rearrangement joins TRBV6-1 to TRBJ1-6; D ambiguous. Trimming took 6 bases from V and 8 from J, leaving 11 bases between them. There are 13 residues in the CDR3. Germline V CDR1 and CDR2: MNHNS, SASEGT. Here the CDR3 DNA reads TGTGCCAGCAGACCCTCAACGGATTCACCCCTCCACTTT. Its protein product is CASRPSTDSPLHF.

V usage is TRBV13 and J usage is TRBJ2-3, with 8 bases lining up with TRBD2. Germline loops: CDR1 PRHDT, CDR2 FYEKMQ (reference sequence). This CDR3 comprises 15 residues. The V gene end was trimmed by 4 bases and the J gene end by 2 bases; junction bases not matched to a gene: 5. The chain's CDR3 is CASSYGTRTTDTQYF. CDR3 in DNA: TGTGCCAGCAGCTACGGGACTAGGACCACAGATACGCAGTATTTT.

This chain links TRBV3-1 with TRBJ2-3; 10 bases map to TRBD2. The CDR3 is made up of 18 amino acids. V lost 5 bases to trimming and J lost 3 bases; unmatched junction nucleotides: 14. CDR1 and CDR2 from the germline V gene are LGHDT and YNNKEL (reference sequence). This CDR3 reads CASSKGTLAGKRTDTQYF. The CDR3, as DNA: TGTGCCAGCAGCAAAGGTACACTAGCGGGGAAAAGAACAGATACGCAGTATTTT.

At least ten counts were recorded for this clonotype. One junction end does not reproduce the germline sequence, and a read error may be involved. The chain recombines TRBV7-3 with TRBJ2-1, with 9 nucleotides matching TRBD2. Germline V gene data show CDR1 as SGHTA and CDR2 as FQGTGA. This CDR3 comprises 17 residues. The chain's CDR3 is CASSLTVLAGPYNEQFF. The CDR3 bases are TGTGCCAGCAGCCTAACCGTTCTAGCGGGACCTTACAATGAGCAGTTCTTC.

The table lists this clonotype with many counts. The chain employs TRBV24-1 and TRBJ2-5; D possibly corresponds to TRBD2 (6 bases). Between the trimmed V and J ends, which lost 1 base and 5 bases, there was a span of 10 bases. The CDR3 loop spans 14 amino acids. CDR1 is KGHDR and CDR2 is SFDVKD in the germline V gene. The CDR3 bases are TGTGCCACCAGTGATTTCCTTCGGGGGGAGACCCAGTACTTC. As protein: CATSDFLRGETQYF.

This clonotype was recorded at least ten times. The CDR3 coding sequence is TGTGCCAGCAGTTACTCCCCCGCGGCTGTCGTTGGGCGTTACGAGCAGTACTTC. Protein: CASSYSPAAVVGRYEQYF. The chain employs TRBV6-2 or TRBV6-3 and TRBJ2-7; D is uncertain. V lost 0 bases to trimming and J lost 4 bases, with 22 bases between them. The CDR3 has 18 residues. Germline-derived CDR1 and CDR2 are MNHEY and SVGEGT.